The TCR beta chain described here comes from a study of blood T cell repertoires in COVID-19. V was pared by 1 base and J by 0 bases, with 11 bases between. Germline-derived CDR1 and CDR2 are LNHNV and YYDKDF (reference sequence). The CDR3 runs 16 residues. The protocol was immunoSEQ multiplex PCR, while the TCRdb copy is restricted to in-frame clones and leaves out a portion. Of about 470,000 clones in the sample, about 90% were seen once. The chain is built from TRBV15 and TRBJ2-3; tentative D call: TRBD2 (6 bases). Sequencing was done on a sample of PBMCs or T cells enriched from blood (not recorded which). The clonotype comes from a woman aged 18-30 years who had recovered from COVID-19. DNA of the CDR3: TGTGCCACCAGCAGAGCGGCGGGGACTAGCACAGATACGCAGTATTTT. Translation: CATSRAAGTSTDTQYF.